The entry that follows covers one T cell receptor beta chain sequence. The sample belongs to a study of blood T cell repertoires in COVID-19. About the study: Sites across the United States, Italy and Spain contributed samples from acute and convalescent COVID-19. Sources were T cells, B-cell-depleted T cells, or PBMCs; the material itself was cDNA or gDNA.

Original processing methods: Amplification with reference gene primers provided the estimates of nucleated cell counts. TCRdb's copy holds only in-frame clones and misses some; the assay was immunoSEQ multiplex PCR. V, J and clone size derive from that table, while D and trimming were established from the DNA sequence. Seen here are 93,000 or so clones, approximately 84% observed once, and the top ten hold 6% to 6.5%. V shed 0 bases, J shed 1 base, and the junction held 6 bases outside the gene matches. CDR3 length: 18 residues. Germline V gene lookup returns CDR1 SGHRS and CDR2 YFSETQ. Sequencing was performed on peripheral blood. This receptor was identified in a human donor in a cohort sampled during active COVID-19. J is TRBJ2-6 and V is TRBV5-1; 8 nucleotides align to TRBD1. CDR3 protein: CASSLALTGGSGANVLTF. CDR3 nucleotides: TGCGCCAGCAGCTTGGCCCTTACAGGGGGGTCTGGGGCCAACGTCCTGACTTTC.